This T cell receptor beta chain was sequenced in a study of response to subunit inactivated influenza vaccine. Overall study results and limits: Researchers suggested that each seasonal influenza vaccination recruits few new T cells.

About this clonotype: Its antigen remains unidentified.

Germline values: CDR1 SGDLS, CDR2 YYNGEE. V lost 3 bases and J lost 2; bases outside the gene matches: 12. The CDR3 runs 18 residues. TCRdb passed the RT-PCR reads through MiXCR, listing each CDR3 protein once. This sample yields almost 250,000 distinct CDR3 sequences, of which 10% to 15% are seen a single time; about 7.8% belongs to the top ten. The chain links TRBV9 to TRBJ2-7; TRBD1 agrees at 12 bases. The material sequenced was non-naive T cells sorted from PBMCs, taken 14 to 15 days before vaccination. The TCR comes from a man aged 50 to 59 who received an inactivated influenza vaccine. The CDR3 region has the DNA TGTGCCAGCAGCGGGGGACAGGGGGCCGCAACACGCCCCTACGAGCAGTACTTC. This codes for CASSGGQGAATRPYEQYF.